These 22 T cell receptor beta chains were sequenced from one sample in a study of Tregs in tolerant kidney transplant recipients. Assay used: immunoSEQ multiplex PCR; TCRdb lists only in-frame clones, some missing. The sample lists about 110,000 clones; 90% were seen once. The sequenced sample was CD4+ T cells from blood, obtained before the transplant. The source of these receptors is a human donor who received a combined kidney and bone marrow transplant.

CDR3 loop: CASSLAGQGYGYTF. The CDR3 DNA follows: TGTGCCAGCAGCTTAGCCGGTCAGGGGTATGGCTACACCTTC. V usage is TRBV7-9 and J usage is TRBJ1-2; D is possibly TRBD1 (6 bases). CDR1 is SEHNR, CDR2 FQNEAQ, per germline (reference sequence). The CDR3 covers 14 residues. With 0 bases removed from V and 5 bases from J, the gap between germline ends came to 10 bases.

The genes are TRBV11-2 and TRBJ2-7, with 10 bases lining up with TRBD1. The CDR3 is made up of 15 amino acids. CDR1 SGHAT and CDR2 FQNNGV come from the germline V gene. With V trimmed by 4 bases and J by 6 bases, 9 bases remained unmatched. The CDR3 loop is CASSWGFGTGAEQYF. The CDR3 bases are TGTGCCAGCAGCTGGGGGTTCGGGACAGGGGCCGAGCAGTACTTC.

The J gene is TRBJ2-6, the V gene TRBV6-6; a weak D match, TRBD1 (6 bases). Trimming shortened V by 9 bases and J by 1 base, and 10 bases separated the two germline ends. The germline CDR1 and CDR2 sequences are MNHNY and SVGAGI (reference sequence). This CDR3 comprises 14 residues. The CDR3: CASKQGSGANVLTF. CDR3 sequence (DNA): TGTGCCAGTAAACAGGGATCTGGGGCCAACGTCCTGACTTTC.

The genes are TRBV2 and TRBJ1-5; D gene unclear. CDR3 length equals 13 residues. Trimming removed 8 bases from V and 1 base from J, with 9 bases in between. Germline assignment: CDR1 SNHLY and CDR2 FYNNEI. CDR3 DNA: TGTGCCAGCGGCCGGGAAAGCAATCAGCCCCAGCATTTT. Translation: CASGRESNQPQHF.

The rearrangement joins TRBV20-1 to TRBJ1-2, with D hard to call. Per the germline V gene, CDR1 is DFQATT and CDR2 is SNEGSKA (reference sequence). The CDR3 length is 9 residues. Trimming shortened V by 3 bases and J by 7 bases, and 3 bases separated the two germline ends. The CDR3 loop reads CSASSGYTF. CDR3 nucleotides: TGCAGTGCTAGTAGTGGCTACACCTTC.

The J gene is TRBJ2-3, the V gene TRBV28; TRBD1 aligns across 9 bases. The CDR3 contains 14 residues. With 5 bases clipped from V and 4 bases from J, the junction kept 4 bases outside the gene matches. Germline V gene lookup returns CDR1 MDHEN and CDR2 SYDVKM. CDR3: CASSADRGADTQYF. DNA of the CDR3: TGTGCCAGCAGTGCGGACAGGGGCGCAGATACGCAGTATTTT. The full variable domain, in which reference TRBV28 and TRBJ2-3 provide the parts outside the CDR3, is DVKVTQSSRYLVKRTGEKVFLECVQDMDHENMFWYRQDPGLGLRLIYFSYDVKMKEKGDIPEGYSVSREKKERFSLILESASTNQTSMYLCASSADRGADTQYFGPGTRLTVL.

In this sample, this clone turned up once. The chain carries TRBV10-3 and TRBJ1-1, with 7 bases aligning to TRBD1. V gave up 6 bases and J gave up 3 bases; unmatched junction bases: 10. This CDR3 comprises 15 residues. The germline V gene has CDR1 ENHRY and CDR2 SYGVKD. The CDR3 protein is CAISPDDRVHTEAFF. In nucleotides, the CDR3 is TGTGCCATCAGCCCCGACGACAGGGTCCACACTGAAGCTTTCTTT.

The chain carries TRBV7-2 and TRBJ2-2; 8 bases align to TRBD1. The CDR3 runs to 16 residues. Germline V CDR1 and CDR2: SGHTA, FQGNSA. V shed 5 bases and J 4 bases; nucleotides not matched to a gene: 9. The CDR3 nucleotides read TGTGCCAGCAGCCGCATTGATACAGGGGGCACCGGGGAGCTGTTTTTT. Protein product: CASSRIDTGGTGELFF.

The J gene is TRBJ2-7, the V gene TRBV4-2; D perhaps matches TRBD1 (6 bases). Between the trimmed V and J ends, which lost 5 bases and 0 bases, there was a span of 11 bases. The CDR3 sequence is 14 residues long. The germline CDR1 and CDR2 sequences are LGHNA and YNFKEQ. CDR3 nucleotides: TGTGCCAGCAGCTCCCGGACAGACTCCTACGAGCAGTACTTC. Its translation is CASSSRTDSYEQYF.

This chain connects TRBV7-4 to TRBJ1-6, with D possibly matching TRBD1 (6 bases). This CDR3 spans 14 amino acids. Germline V gives CDR1 SGHVT, CDR2 SQSDAQ. Trimming removed 7 bases from V and 8 bases from J, with 15 bases in between. CDR3 sequence: CASTYRGAYSPLHF. In nucleotides, the CDR3 is TGTGCCAGCACCTACCGGGGGGCTTATTCACCCCTCCACTTT.

The chain recombines TRBV7-2 with TRBJ1-2; a possible D gene is TRBD1 (6 bases). Germline V CDR1 and CDR2: SGHTA, FQGNSA. Trimming took off 4 bases at V and 6 bases at J, with 15 bases between the two ends. The CDR3 is made up of 14 amino acids. CDR3 residues: CASSSQGRGDGYTF. For the CDR3, the DNA is TGTGCCAGCAGCTCTCAGGGCAGGGGTGATGGCTACACCTTC.

This chain joins TRBV7-2 and TRBJ2-7; 8 nucleotides line up with TRBD2. Germline V gene sequence: CDR1 SGHTA, CDR2 FQGNSA. V dropped 4 bases and J dropped 4; count of bases not matched to a gene: 9. CDR3 size: 15 residues. This CDR3 reads CASSSAGGFGYEQYF. The CDR3 region has the DNA TGTGCCAGCAGCTCCGCGGGGGGTTTTGGGTACGAGCAGTACTTC.

The V gene is TRBV27, the J gene TRBJ2-7, with 10 nucleotides matching TRBD2. CDR1 MNHEY and CDR2 SMNVEV come from the germline V gene (reference sequence). V lost 6 bases, J lost 6 bases, and 11 bases stayed unmatched. CDR3 size: 15 residues. Here the CDR3 DNA reads TGTGCCAGCAGGCTAGCGGGAGACTTGGAGGTCGAGCAGTACTTC. It yields the protein CASRLAGDLEVEQYF.

The chain uses TRBV19 and TRBJ2-1; 10 bases map to TRBD2. The CDR3 is 15 amino acids. The germline CDR1 and CDR2 sequences are LNHDA and SQIVND (reference sequence). V was clipped by 3 bases and J by 2 bases; unmatched bases: 1. CDR3 amino acids: CASSITSGTYNEQFF. CDR3 DNA: TGTGCCAGTAGTATTACTAGCGGGACCTACAATGAGCAGTTCTTC.

V usage is TRBV5-4 and J usage is TRBJ1-2, with TRBD1 identical over 9 bases. CDR3 length equals 14 residues. V lost 4 bases and J lost 7; bases outside the gene matches: 8. From germline, CDR1 is SGHNT and CDR2 YYREEE (reference sequence). The CDR3 DNA reads TGTGCCAGCAGCGGGTATACAGGGGGCCGTGGCTACACCTTC. It specifies CASSGYTGGRGYTF. The variable domain in full, completed from reference TRBV5-4 and TRBJ1-2, reads ETGVTQSPTHLIKTRGQQVTLRCSSQSGHNTVSWYQQALGQGPQFIFQYYREEENGRGNFPPRFSGLQFPNYSSELNVNALELDDSALYLCASSGYTGGRGYTFGSGTRLTVV.

J is TRBJ2-3 and V is TRBV18, with 10 bases lining up with TRBD1. The CDR3 is made up of 16 amino acids. Germline lookup yields CDR1 KGHSH and CDR2 LQKENI. The J segment lost 4 bases and the V segment lost 10 bases, leaving 14 bases of the junction unmatched. CDR3 bases: TGTGCCACCCCGACAGGGGGCTTCTCTGGGGCAGATACGCAGTATTTT. Its translation: CATPTGGFSGADTQYF.

The J gene is TRBJ1-2, the V gene TRBV29-1; 8 bases match TRBD1. V lost 7 bases, J lost 8 bases, and 18 bases stayed unmatched. The CDR3 is made up of 15 amino acids. Germline V lookup: CDR1 SQVTM, CDR2 ANQGSEA. The CDR3 region is CSDKLRGTGGVGYTF. The CDR3 nucleotides are TGCAGCGATAAATTACGTGGGACAGGTGGAGTAGGCTACACCTTC.

J is TRBJ1-1 and V is TRBV4-3; D gene unclear. CDR3 size: 13 residues. V was pared by 2 bases and J by 2 bases, with 6 bases between. From germline, CDR1 is LGHNA and CDR2 YSLEER. CDR3 nucleotide sequence: TGCGCCAGCAGCCAACAGGTAAACACTGAAGCTTTCTTT. Translating gives CASSQQVNTEAFF.

The chain uses TRBV14 and TRBJ1-2; 7 nucleotides align to TRBD1. CDR1 SGHDN and CDR2 FVKESK come from the germline V gene. With 1 base clipped from V and 9 bases from J, the junction kept 11 bases outside the gene matches. The CDR3 extends over 15 amino acids. CDR3 amino acids: CASSQALTGARSYTF. DNA of the CDR3: TGTGCCAGCAGCCAAGCCCTTACAGGGGCACGAAGCTACACCTTC.

The rearrangement joins TRBV6-6 to TRBJ2-2; weak D call: TRBD2 (5 bases). V was shortened by 6 bases and J by 3 bases, with 8 bases between the two germline ends. CDR1 is MNHNY and CDR2 is SVGAGI in the germline V gene (reference sequence). This CDR3 is built from 13 residues. The CDR3 region has the DNA TGTGCCAGCAGAATGGGAGACACCGGGGAGCTGTTTTTT. Residues: CASRMGDTGELFF.

V usage is TRBV7-9 and J usage is TRBJ1-1, with TRBD1 as a possible D gene (5 bases). Germline loops: CDR1 SEHNR, CDR2 FQNEAQ (reference sequence). This CDR3 spans 15 amino acids. The V end lost 5 bases, the J end lost 3 bases, and 16 bases lay between the germline ends. This CDR3 is CASSARSGGDTEAFF. CDR3 coding DNA: TGTGCCAGCAGCGCGAGATCCGGGGGGGACACTGAAGCTTTCTTT.

CDR3 sequence reads: CANSSRRELVQETQYF. DNA of the CDR3: TGCGCCAACTCTTCGCGCCGTGAACTAGTCCAAGAGACCCAGTACTTC. The chain is built from TRBV10-1 and TRBJ2-5; TRBD2 is a possible D gene (5 bases). The germline gives CDR1 WNHNN, CDR2 SYGVQD (reference sequence). This CDR3 is built from 16 residues. The V gene lost 10 bases and the J gene lost 1 base, with 22 bases spanning the gap.